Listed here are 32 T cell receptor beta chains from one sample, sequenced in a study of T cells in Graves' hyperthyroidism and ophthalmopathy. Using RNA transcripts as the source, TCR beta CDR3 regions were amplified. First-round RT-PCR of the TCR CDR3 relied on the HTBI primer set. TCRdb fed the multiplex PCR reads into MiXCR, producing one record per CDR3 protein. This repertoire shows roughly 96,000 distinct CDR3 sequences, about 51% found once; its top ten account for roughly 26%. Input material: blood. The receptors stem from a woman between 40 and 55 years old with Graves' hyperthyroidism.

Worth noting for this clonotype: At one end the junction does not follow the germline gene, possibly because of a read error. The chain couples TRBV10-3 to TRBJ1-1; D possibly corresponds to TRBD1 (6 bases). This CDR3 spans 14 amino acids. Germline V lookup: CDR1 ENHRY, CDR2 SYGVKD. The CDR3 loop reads CAIIEPGQYTEAFF. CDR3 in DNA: TGCGCCATCATTGAGCCTGGACAGTACACTGAAGCTTTCTTT.

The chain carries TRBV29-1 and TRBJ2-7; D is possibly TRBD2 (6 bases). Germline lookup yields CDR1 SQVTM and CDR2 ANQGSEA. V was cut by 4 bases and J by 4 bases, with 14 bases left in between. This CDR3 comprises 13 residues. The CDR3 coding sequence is TGCAGCGTTGCTCGGGTGGGGGGTTACGAGCAGTACTTC. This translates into CSVARVGGYEQYF.

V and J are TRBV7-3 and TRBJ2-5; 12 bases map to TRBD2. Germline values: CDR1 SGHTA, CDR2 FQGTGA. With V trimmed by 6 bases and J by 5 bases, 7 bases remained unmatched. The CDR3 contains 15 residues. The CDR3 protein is CASSRTSGVRETQYF. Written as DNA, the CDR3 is TGTGCCAGCAGTCGGACTAGCGGGGTGCGTGAGACCCAGTACTTC.

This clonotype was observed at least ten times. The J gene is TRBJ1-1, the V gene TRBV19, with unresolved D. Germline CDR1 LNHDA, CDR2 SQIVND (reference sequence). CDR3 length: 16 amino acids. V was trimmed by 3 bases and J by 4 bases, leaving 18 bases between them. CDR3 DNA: TGTGCCAGTAGTATTTTGGGCCAGCGGGGTGTCACTGAAGCTTTCTTT. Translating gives CASSILGQRGVTEAFF.

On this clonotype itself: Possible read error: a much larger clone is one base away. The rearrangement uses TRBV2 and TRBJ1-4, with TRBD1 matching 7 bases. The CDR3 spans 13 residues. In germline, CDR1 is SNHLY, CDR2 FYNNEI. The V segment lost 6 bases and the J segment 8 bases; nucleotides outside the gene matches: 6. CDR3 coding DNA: TGTGCCAGCAGAGGGACAGCGGACGAAAAACTGTTTTTT. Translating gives CASRGTADEKLFF.

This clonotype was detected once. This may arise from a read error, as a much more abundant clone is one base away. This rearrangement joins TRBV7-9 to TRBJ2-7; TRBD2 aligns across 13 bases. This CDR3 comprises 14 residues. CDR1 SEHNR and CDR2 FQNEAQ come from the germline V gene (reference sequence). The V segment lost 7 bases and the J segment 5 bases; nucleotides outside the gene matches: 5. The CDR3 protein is CASKGTSGINEQYF. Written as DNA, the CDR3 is TGTGCCAGCAAGGGGACTAGCGGGATCAACGAGCAGTACTTC.

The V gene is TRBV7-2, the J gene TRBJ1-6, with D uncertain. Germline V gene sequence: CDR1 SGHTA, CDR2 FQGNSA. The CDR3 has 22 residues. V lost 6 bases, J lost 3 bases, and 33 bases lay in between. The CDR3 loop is CASSPLAGASSPVEGYNSPLHF. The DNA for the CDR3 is TGTGCCAGCAGTCCCCTAGCGGGAGCCAGCTCACCGGTGGAGGGCTATAATTCACCCCTCCACTTT.

CDR3: CATSGIAYEQYF. For the CDR3, the DNA is TGTGCCACCAGCGGGATTGCCTACGAGCAGTACTTC. The chain uses TRBV24-1 and TRBJ2-7; D is possibly TRBD2 (5 bases). Trimming took 7 bases from V and 2 from J, leaving 8 bases between them. Germline V gene data show CDR1 as KGHDR and CDR2 as SFDVKD. The CDR3 has 12 residues.

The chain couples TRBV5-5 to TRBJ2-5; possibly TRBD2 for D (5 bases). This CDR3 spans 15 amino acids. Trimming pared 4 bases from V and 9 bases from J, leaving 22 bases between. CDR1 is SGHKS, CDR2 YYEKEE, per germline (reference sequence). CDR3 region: CASSQDSGNNQPQYF. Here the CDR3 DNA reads TGTGCCAGCAGCCAAGATTCGGGGAACAATCAGCCCCAGTACTTC.

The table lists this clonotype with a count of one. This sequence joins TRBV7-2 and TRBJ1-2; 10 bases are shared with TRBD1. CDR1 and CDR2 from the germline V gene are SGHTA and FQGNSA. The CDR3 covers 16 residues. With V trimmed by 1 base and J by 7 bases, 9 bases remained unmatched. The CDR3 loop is CASSLDVGTGAGGYTF. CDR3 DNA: TGTGCCAGCAGCTTAGATGTCGGGACAGGGGCGGGTGGCTACACCTTC.

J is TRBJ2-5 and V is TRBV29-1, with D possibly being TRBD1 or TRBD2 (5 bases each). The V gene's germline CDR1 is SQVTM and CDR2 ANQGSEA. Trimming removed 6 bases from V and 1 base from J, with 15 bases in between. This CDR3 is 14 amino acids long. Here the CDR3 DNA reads TGCAGCGTATTATCGGGGACCACCCAAGAGACCCAGTACTTC. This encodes CSVLSGTTQETQYF.

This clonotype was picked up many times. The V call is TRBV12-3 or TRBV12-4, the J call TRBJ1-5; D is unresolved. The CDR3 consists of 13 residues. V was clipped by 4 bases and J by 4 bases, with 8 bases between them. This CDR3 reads CASSWAANQPQHF. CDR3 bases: TGTGCCAGCAGTTGGGCAGCGAATCAGCCCCAGCATTTT.

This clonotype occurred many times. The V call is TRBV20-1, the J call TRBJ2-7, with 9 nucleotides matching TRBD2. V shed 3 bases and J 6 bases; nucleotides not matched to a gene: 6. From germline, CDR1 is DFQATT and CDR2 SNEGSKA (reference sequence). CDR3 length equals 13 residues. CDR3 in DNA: TGCAGTGCTAGTGATAGCGGGAGTGGCGAGCAGTACTTC. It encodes CSASDSGSGEQYF.

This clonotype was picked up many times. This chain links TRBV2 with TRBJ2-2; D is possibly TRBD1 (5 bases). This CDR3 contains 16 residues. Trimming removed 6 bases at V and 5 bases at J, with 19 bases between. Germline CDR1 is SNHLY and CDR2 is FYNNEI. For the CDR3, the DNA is TGTGCCAGCAGGAAGGACATCAAAGGAAGGACCGGGGAGCTGTTTTTT. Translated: CASRKDIKGRTGELFF. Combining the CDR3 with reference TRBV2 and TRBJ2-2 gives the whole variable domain EPEVTQTPSHQVTQMGQEVILRCVPISNHLYFYWYRQILGQKVEFLVSFYNNEISEKSEIFDDQFSVERPDGSNFTLKIRSTKLEDSAMYFCASRKDIKGRTGELFFGEGSRLTVL.

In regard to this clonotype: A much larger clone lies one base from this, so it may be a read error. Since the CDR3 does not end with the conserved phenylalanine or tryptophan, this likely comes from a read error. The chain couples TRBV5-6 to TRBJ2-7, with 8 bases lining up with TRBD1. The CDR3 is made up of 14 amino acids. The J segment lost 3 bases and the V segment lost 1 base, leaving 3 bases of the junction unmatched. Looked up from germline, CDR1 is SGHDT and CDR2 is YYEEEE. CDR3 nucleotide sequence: TGTGCCAGCAGCTTGATGGGACAGGTCTACGAGCAGTACCTC. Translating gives CASSLMGQVYEQYL.

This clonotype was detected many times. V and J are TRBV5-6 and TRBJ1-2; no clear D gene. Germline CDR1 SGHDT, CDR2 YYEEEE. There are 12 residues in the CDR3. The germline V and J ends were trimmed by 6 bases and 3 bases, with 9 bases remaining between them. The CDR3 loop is CASTSLDYGYTF. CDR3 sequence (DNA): TGTGCCAGCACCAGTTTGGACTATGGCTACACCTTC. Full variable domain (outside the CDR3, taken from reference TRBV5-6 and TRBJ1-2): DAGVTQSPTHLIKTRGQQVTLRCSPKSGHDTVSWYQQALGQGPQFIFQYYEEEERQRGNFPDRFSGHQFPNYSSELNVNALLLGDSALYLCASTSLDYGYTFGSGTRLTVV.

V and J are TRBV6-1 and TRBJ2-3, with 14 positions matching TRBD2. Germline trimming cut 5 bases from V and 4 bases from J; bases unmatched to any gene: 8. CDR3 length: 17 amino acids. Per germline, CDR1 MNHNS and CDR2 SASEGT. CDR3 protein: CASSPRLAGGRADTQYF. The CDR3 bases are TGTGCCAGCAGTCCCAGACTAGCGGGAGGGAGGGCAGATACGCAGTATTTT.

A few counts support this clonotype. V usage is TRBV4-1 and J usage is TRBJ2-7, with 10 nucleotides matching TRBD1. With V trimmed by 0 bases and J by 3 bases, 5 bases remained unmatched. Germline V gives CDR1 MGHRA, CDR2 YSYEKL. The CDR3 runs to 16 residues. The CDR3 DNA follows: TGCGCCAGCAGCCAAGAAGGAGGGACAGGGGTCTACGAGCAGTACTTC. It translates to CASSQEGGTGVYEQYF.

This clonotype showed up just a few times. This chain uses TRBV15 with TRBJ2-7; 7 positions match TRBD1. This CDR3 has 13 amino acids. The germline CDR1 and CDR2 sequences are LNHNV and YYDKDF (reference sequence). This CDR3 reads CATQGSSSYEQYF. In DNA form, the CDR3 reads TGTGCTACACAGGGGTCGAGCTCCTACGAGCAGTACTTC.

CDR3 nucleotides: TGCAGCTCACAGGGGGCCGGCCCCTATGGCTACACCTTC. As protein: CSSQGAGPYGYTF. The chain recombines TRBV29-1 with TRBJ1-2; TRBD1 matches at 9 bases. Germline loops: CDR1 SQVTM, CDR2 ANQGSEA. The CDR3 loop spans 13 amino acids. The V and J ends lost 8 bases and 4 bases, in that order; junction bases with no gene match: 8.

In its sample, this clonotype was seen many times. The CDR3 DNA reads as TGTGCCAGTAGTCCAGGAGTGCGGGGTAATGAAAAACTGTTTTTT. It encodes CASSPGVRGNEKLFF. The chain recombines TRBV19 with TRBJ1-4, with D unclear. V gave up 5 bases and J gave up 4 bases, with 14 bases separating them. Germline CDR1 reads LNHDA; CDR2 reads SQIVND (reference sequence). The CDR3 contains 15 residues. Drawing the rest from reference TRBV19 and TRBJ1-4, the complete variable domain is DGGITQSPKYLFRKEGQNVTLSCEQNLNHDAMYWYRQDPGQGLRLIYYSQIVNDFQKGDIAEGYSVSREKKESFPLTVTSAQKNPTAFYLCASSPGVRGNEKLFFGSGTQLSVL.

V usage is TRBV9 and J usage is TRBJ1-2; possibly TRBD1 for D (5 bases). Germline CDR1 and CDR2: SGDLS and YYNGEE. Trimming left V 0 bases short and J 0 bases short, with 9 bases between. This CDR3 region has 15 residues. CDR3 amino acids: CASSVGGGTNYGYTF. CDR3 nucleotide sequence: TGTGCCAGCAGCGTAGGTGGGGGGACTAACTATGGCTACACCTTC.

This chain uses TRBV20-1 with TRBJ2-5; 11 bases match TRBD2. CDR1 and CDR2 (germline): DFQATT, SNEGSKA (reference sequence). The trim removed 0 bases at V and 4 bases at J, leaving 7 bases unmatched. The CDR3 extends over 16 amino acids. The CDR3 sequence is CSARDRYSGRGETQYF. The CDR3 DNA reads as TGCAGTGCTAGAGATCGGTATAGCGGGAGGGGAGAGACCCAGTACTTC.

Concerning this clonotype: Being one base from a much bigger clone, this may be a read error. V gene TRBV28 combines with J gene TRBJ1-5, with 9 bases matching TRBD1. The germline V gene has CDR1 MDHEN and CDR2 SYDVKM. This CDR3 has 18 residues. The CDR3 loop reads CSSSSPTYRTGDNQPQHF. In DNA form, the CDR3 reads TGTTCCAGCAGTTCACCCACATACAGGACAGGGGACAATCAGCCCCAGCATTTT.

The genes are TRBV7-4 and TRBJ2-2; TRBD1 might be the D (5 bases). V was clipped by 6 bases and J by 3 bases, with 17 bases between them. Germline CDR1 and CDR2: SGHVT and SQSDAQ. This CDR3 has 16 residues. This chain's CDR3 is CASRWTTQGDTGELFF. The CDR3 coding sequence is TGTGCCAGCAGGTGGACAACCCAGGGCGACACCGGGGAGCTGTTTTTT. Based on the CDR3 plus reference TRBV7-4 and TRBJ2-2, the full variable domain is GAGVSQSPRYKVAKRGRDVALRCDSISGHVTLYWYRQTLGQGSEVLTYSQSDAQRDKSGRPSGRFSAERPERSVSTLKIQRTEQGDSAVYLCASRWTTQGDTGELFFGEGSRLTVL.

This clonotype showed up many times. In DNA, the CDR3 is TGTGCCAGCAGCTTATCGACGACAGGGGGCGAGCAGTACTTC. The encoded protein is CASSLSTTGGEQYF. The chain has TRBV7-2 and TRBJ2-7; TRBD1 matches at 9 bases. The junction had 5 bases not matched to a gene; V was cut back by 2 bases and J by 6 bases. Germline-derived CDR1 and CDR2 are SGHTA and FQGNSA. The CDR3 is 14 amino acids.

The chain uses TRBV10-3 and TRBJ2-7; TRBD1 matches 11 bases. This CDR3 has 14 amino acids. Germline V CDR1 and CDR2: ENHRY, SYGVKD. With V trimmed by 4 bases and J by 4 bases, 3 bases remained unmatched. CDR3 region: CAISVGTGGYEQYF. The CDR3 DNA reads TGTGCCATCAGTGTTGGGACAGGGGGTTACGAGCAGTACTTC.

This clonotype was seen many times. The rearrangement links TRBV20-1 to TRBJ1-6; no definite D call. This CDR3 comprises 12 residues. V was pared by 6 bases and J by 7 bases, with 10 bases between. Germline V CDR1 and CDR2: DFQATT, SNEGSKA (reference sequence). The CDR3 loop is CSAGMQNSPLHF. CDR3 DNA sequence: TGCAGTGCCGGCATGCAGAATTCACCCCTCCACTTT.

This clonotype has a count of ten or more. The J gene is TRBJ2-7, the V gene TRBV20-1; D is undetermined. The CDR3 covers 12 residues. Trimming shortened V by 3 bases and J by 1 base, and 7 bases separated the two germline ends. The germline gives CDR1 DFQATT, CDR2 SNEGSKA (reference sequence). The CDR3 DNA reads TGCAGTGCTAGTCCTACATCCTACGAGCAGTACTTC. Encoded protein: CSASPTSYEQYF.

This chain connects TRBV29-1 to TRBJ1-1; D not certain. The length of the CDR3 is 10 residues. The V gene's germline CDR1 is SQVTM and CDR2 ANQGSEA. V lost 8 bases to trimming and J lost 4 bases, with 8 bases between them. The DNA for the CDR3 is TGCAGCCACCGGGCCACTGAAGCTTTCTTT. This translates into CSHRATEAFF.

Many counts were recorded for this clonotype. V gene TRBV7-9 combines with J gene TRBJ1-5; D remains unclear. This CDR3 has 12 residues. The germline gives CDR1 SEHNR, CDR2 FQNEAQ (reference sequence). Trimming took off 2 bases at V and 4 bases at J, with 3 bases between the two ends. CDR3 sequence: CASSLWNQPQHF. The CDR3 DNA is TGTGCCAGCAGCTTATGGAATCAGCCCCAGCATTTT.

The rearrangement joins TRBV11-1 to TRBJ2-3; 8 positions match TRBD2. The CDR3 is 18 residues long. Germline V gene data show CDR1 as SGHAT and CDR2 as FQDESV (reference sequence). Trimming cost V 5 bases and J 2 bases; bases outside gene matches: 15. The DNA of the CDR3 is TGTGCCAGCAGCGTGGCCGTCCTCCCAGCGGGGGCCACAGATACGCAGTATTTT. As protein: CASSVAVLPAGATDTQYF.